This is a list of T cell receptor beta chains from one sample in a study of Ad26.COV2.S vaccination and SARS-CoV-2 variants. Clones were read by immunoSEQ multiplex PCR, and TCRdb kept only the in-frame ones, dropping some. The data show roughly 510,000 clones, around 85% seen once. The source material was peripheral blood, sampled in a trial of Ad26.COV2.S vaccine versus placebo. The origin of the receptors is a person aged 18-65 years who received the Ad26.COV2.S COVID-19 vaccine or a placebo. Both conserved end residues are trimmed from each CDR3. Part of the rows lack a size; the others show once, few, many or a class for expanded clones.

size: -
V: TRBV19
CDR3: ASSMLARGNTGELF

size: -
V: TRBV6-1
CDR3: ASSEGVGNSPLH

size: -
V: TRBV19
CDR3: ASSIQGVIAKNIQY

size: once
V: TRBV28
CDR3: ASSLGLAGNYEQY

size: -
V: TRBV5-1
CDR3: ASSLDPREVSYEQY

size: few
V: TRBV6-1
CDR3: ASSEGRGSSYNSPLH

size: -
V: TRBV20-1
CDR3: SAQTGREAF

size: -
V: TRBV6-6
CDR3: ASSYGGVGKNIQY

size: few
V: TRBV11-2
CDR3: ASSPGGAPNQPQH

size: -
V: TRBV27
CDR3: ASLDRVSTRTNEQF

size: -
V: TRBV30
CDR3: AWGPQETQY

size: -
V: TRBV1
CDR3: TSSNTKTLSSYNEQF

size: -
V: TRBV7-2
CDR3: ASSLQARGQETQY

size: -
V: TRBV19
CDR3: ASRHLSGSAGELF

size: -
V: TRBV6-5
CDR3: ASSSRQHTDTQY

size: -
V: TRBV28
CDR3: ASSFGKASTDTQY

size: -
V: TRBV30
CDR3: AWSVRGAGT

size: once
V: TRBV6-2/TRBV6-3
CDR3: ASSYSSSGRYVNEQF

size: -
V: TRBV28
CDR3: ASSSALRGQPQH

size: -
V: TRBV28
CDR3: ASSLQGAQAF

size: -
V: TRBV14
CDR3: ASSQDGSYGYT

size: -
V: TRBV7-6
CDR3: ASSLMGADTDTQY

size: few
V: TRBV6-2/TRBV6-3
CDR3: ASSPFGWRGAEEKLF

size: -
V: TRBV30
CDR3: AWSVGVVFVNTEAF

size: -
V: TRBV4-1
CDR3: ASSQESRQAE

size: few
V: TRBV24-1
CDR3: ATSEIAGENTGELF

size: -
V: TRBV7-7
CDR3: ASSLATGRSYEQY

size: -
V: TRBV19
CDR3: ASSIQGAQETQY

size: -
V: TRBV6-5
CDR3: ASSYSLATYNEQF

size: -
V: TRBV6-5
CDR3: ASSWGNQGRGNEQF

size: -
V: TRBV7-3
CDR3: ASSLTAGSRETQY

size: -
V: TRBV5-6
CDR3: ASSSSQTSGKYNEQF

size: -
V: TRBV20-1
CDR3: SASTKETQY

size: -
V: TRBV7-6
CDR3: ASSLAPGQGTRVKTQY

size: -
V: TRBV12-3/TRBV12-4
CDR3: ASKVGAPGELF

size: -
V: TRBV29-1
CDR3: SVGGGLHNEQF

size: -
V: TRBV28
CDR3: ASTDPSYNEQF

size: once
V: TRBV24-1
CDR3: ATSDQGQADTQY

size: -
V: TRBV20-1
CDR3: SAGSPLH

size: few
V: TRBV11-2
CDR3: ASSLALEGRVANYGYT

size: once
V: TRBV27
CDR3: ASSLRRTANTGELF

size: -
V: TRBV5-4
CDR3: ASRGTGRSEAF

size: -
V: TRBV5-1
CDR3: ASSLGWGVSYNEQF

size: -
V: TRBV27
CDR3: ASRRGQQETQY

size: -
V: TRBV4-3
CDR3: ASSPGRASQPQH

size: -
V: TRBV10-3
CDR3: ATRAGSQNQPQH

size: -
V: TRBV2
CDR3: ASSEWDRLNTEAF